The present TCR beta chain was sequenced within a study of T-cell reconstitution after alpha-beta-depleted transplantation in children. Overall study results and limits: T cells produced anew were the main source of T-cell counts and diversity one year after transplant. Surviving recipient T cells and thymic progenitors accounted for the high day-60 TCRbeta diversity observed in some patients. Expanded graft clones, several hundred of them, were reportedly the source of alpha-beta T cells about two months after transplant.

The germline V gene encodes CDR1 MNHEY and CDR2 SVGAGI. The CDR3 extends over 13 amino acids. A few counts support this clonotype. Its antigen remains unidentified. At one end the junction does not follow the germline gene, possibly because of a read error. Researchers prepared the TCRbeta library using unique molecular identifiers, the study reports. TCRdb re-called the PCR reads with MiXCR, one entry per CDR3 protein. The table has a few hundred thousand distinct CDR3 sequences, over 25% seen once. The sequence came from a boy under three years old with Wiskott-Aldrich syndrome, due to receive a stem cell transplant. The sample in question was PBMCs, obtained before TCRalphabeta/CD19-depleted stem cell transplant. V usage is TRBV6-5 and J usage is TRBJ2-7; D is uncertain. The chain's CDR3 is CASSYYIGLEQYF. The CDR3 DNA reads as TGTGCCAGCAGCTACTATATCGGGCTCGAGCAGTACTTC.